What follows are 21 T cell receptor beta chains derived from one specimen sequenced in a study of T-cell reconstitution after alpha-beta-depleted transplantation in children. Unique molecular identifiers were incorporated during preparation of the TCRbeta library. TCRdb used MiXCR to reprocess the PCR reads, holding one entry per CDR3 protein. The sample has 440,000 or so distinct CDR3 sequences, roughly 43% seen once; the top ten hold 27%. The starting material was PBMCs, obtained before TCRalphabeta/CD19-depleted stem cell transplant. The receptors derive from a girl aged 2 to 10 with aplastic anemia, due to receive a stem cell transplant.

This clonotype was seen only a few times. The chain couples TRBV5-1 to TRBJ1-2, with 7 bases aligning to TRBD1. Losses at the gene ends were 3 bases for V and 1 base for J; bases not matched to a gene: 6. CDR1 SGHRS and CDR2 YFSETQ come from the germline V gene. The CDR3 runs 15 residues. The CDR3 nucleotides are TGCGCCAGCAGCTGGGACAGCACTGATAACTATGGCTACACCTTC. Translation gives CASSWDSTDNYGYTF. Full variable domain (remainder filled in from reference TRBV5-1 and TRBJ1-2): KAGVTQTPRYLIKTRGQQVTLSCSPISGHRSVSWYQQTPGQGLQFLFEYFSETQRNKGNFPGRFSGRQFSNSRSEMNVSTLELGDSALYLCASSWDSTDNYGYTFGSGTRLTVV.

This clonotype was seen only a few times. The gene calls are TRBV20-1 and TRBJ2-2, with 7 bases aligning to TRBD1. V lost 6 bases to trimming and J lost 3 bases; unmatched junction nucleotides: 7. Germline V CDR1 and CDR2: DFQATT, SNEGSKA (reference sequence). The CDR3 is 14 amino acids. The CDR3 sequence is CSAKGAQDTGELFF. CDR3 nucleotides: TGCAGTGCAAAGGGGGCGCAGGACACCGGGGAGCTGTTTTTT.

This rearrangement joins TRBV12-3 or TRBV12-4 to TRBJ2-7, with 11 bases matching TRBD1. With V trimmed by 7 bases and J by 1 base, 6 bases remained unmatched. This CDR3 is 15 amino acids long. CDR3 DNA sequence: TGTGCCAGCATTCGGGGACAGGGGGATTCCTACGAGCAGTACTTC. It translates to CASIRGQGDSYEQYF.

This clonotype has more than one count but fewer than ten. V gene TRBV10-3 combines with J gene TRBJ2-7; the D gene is possibly TRBD2 (5 bases). CDR3 length: 14 residues. Germline lookup yields CDR1 ENHRY and CDR2 SYGVKD. V lost 2 bases, J lost 2 bases, and 10 bases lay in between. CDR3 region: CAISERRGPYEQYF. The CDR3 DNA sequence: TGTGCCATCAGTGAGAGGCGCGGGCCCTACGAGCAGTACTTC.

This sequence joins TRBV7-9 and TRBJ2-7; D remains unclear. The germline gives CDR1 SEHNR, CDR2 FQNEAQ (reference sequence). V lost 5 bases to trimming and J lost 1 base, with 9 bases between them. The CDR3 length is 13 residues. CDR3 coding DNA: TGTGCCAGCAGCGCCGTGGATTCCTACGAGCAGTACTTC. It encodes CASSAVDSYEQYF.

This clonotype occurred many times. The chain joins TRBV12-3 or TRBV12-4 to TRBJ1-2; D is possibly TRBD1 (5 bases). This CDR3 spans 13 amino acids. V was cut by 6 bases and J by 8 bases, with 16 bases left in between. Here the CDR3 reads CASSGTLRFGYTF. For the CDR3, the DNA is TGTGCCAGCAGCGGGACTCTGAGATTCGGCTACACCTTC.

This clonotype was seen a handful of times. The V call is TRBV2, the J call TRBJ2-1, with TRBD2 identical over 14 bases. V lost 7 bases to trimming and J lost 7 bases; unmatched junction nucleotides: 6. This CDR3 contains 15 residues. Germline V gene data show CDR1 as SNHLY and CDR2 as FYNNEI. The CDR3 DNA is TGTGCCAGCATCGGGACTAGCGGGAGTGGTAATGAGCAGTTCTTC. Its protein is CASIGTSGSGNEQFF.

Ten or more counts support this clonotype. The CDR3: CASSWAGLAAYNEQFF. CDR3 nucleotide sequence: TGTGCCAGCAGCTGGGCGGGACTAGCTGCCTACAATGAGCAGTTCTTC. This sequence joins TRBV5-4 and TRBJ2-1; TRBD2 agrees at 9 bases. The CDR3 contains 16 residues. V shed 3 bases and J 2 bases; nucleotides not matched to a gene: 6. CDR1 and CDR2 from the germline V gene are SGHNT and YYREEE (reference sequence).

This clonotype was observed many times. The rearrangement links TRBV12-3 or TRBV12-4 to TRBJ1-5; 7 positions agree with TRBD1. The V and J ends lost 6 bases and 5 bases, in that order; junction bases with no gene match: 4. The CDR3 runs to 13 residues. This CDR3 is CASSRQGYQPQHF. The CDR3 nucleotides are TGTGCCAGCAGCAGACAGGGATATCAGCCCCAGCATTTT.

This chain uses TRBV2 with TRBJ1-6; 7 nucleotides line up with TRBD1. After removal of 3 bases from V and 9 bases from J, the junction contained 14 bases not matched to a gene. Germline assignment: CDR1 SNHLY and CDR2 FYNNEI. This CDR3 is 17 amino acids long. CDR3 region: CASSDSARQRGPSPLHF. CDR3 sequence (DNA): TGTGCCAGCAGTGATAGTGCGCGTCAAAGGGGGCCTTCACCCCTCCACTTT.

The chain has TRBV7-9 and TRBJ1-1; D is undetermined. Per germline, CDR1 SEHNR and CDR2 FQNEAQ (reference sequence). The V and J ends lost 3 bases and 4 bases respectively, with 15 bases between them. The CDR3 contains 15 residues. CDR3 region: CASSFIEGSGTEAFF. In nucleotides, the CDR3 is TGTGCCAGCAGCTTTATTGAGGGATCGGGCACTGAAGCTTTCTTT.

This clonotype has just a few counts. J is TRBJ2-3 and V is TRBV29-1; possibly TRBD2 for D (6 bases). The CDR3 loop spans 13 amino acids. With 4 bases removed from V and 0 bases from J, the gap between germline ends came to 8 bases. Germline loops: CDR1 SQVTM, CDR2 ANQGSEA. The CDR3 sequence is CSVGAGSTDTQYF. Written as DNA, the CDR3 is TGCAGCGTTGGGGCGGGAAGCACAGATACGCAGTATTTT.

This clonotype was seen a handful of times. Written as DNA, the CDR3 is TGCAGTGCGAGCACTAGCGGGAGTGGATATTCAGATACGCAGTATTTT. This sequence encodes CSASTSGSGYSDTQYF. The V and J genes are TRBV20-1 and TRBJ2-3; 11 bases map to TRBD2. Germline V gene data show CDR1 as DFQATT and CDR2 as SNEGSKA (reference sequence). This CDR3 is built from 16 residues. V dropped 6 bases and J dropped 4; count of bases not matched to a gene: 12.

Comment on this clonotype: Mismatch with germline at one junction end may stem from a read error. The V and J genes are TRBV20-1 and TRBJ1-5; 7 bases align to TRBD1. This CDR3 region has 14 residues. The V gene's germline CDR1 is DFQATT and CDR2 SNEGSKA (reference sequence). The CDR3 nucleotides are TGCAGTGCTAGTAAGACAGGGCCGAGTCAGCCCCATCATTTT. Protein sequence: CSASKTGPSQPHHF.

The V and J genes are TRBV12-3 or TRBV12-4 and TRBJ2-1, with 9 nucleotides matching TRBD2. The CDR3 length is 15 residues. The ends lost 3 bases at V and 8 bases at J; junction bases unmatched: 8. The CDR3 loop is CASSFGGGALYEQFF. CDR3 nucleotide sequence: TGTGCCAGCAGTTTCGGCGGGGGGGCCCTCTATGAGCAGTTCTTC.

This sequence joins TRBV29-1 and TRBJ2-3; D might be TRBD2 (5 bases). V gave up 3 bases and J gave up 3 bases, with 13 bases separating them. CDR3 size: 14 residues. Germline V lookup: CDR1 SQVTM, CDR2 ANQGSEA. The CDR3 sequence is CSVDTSRGTDTQYF. The CDR3 DNA follows: TGCAGCGTTGACACTTCCAGAGGGACAGATACGCAGTATTTT.

The rearrangement uses TRBV6-1 and TRBJ2-7; D remains unclear. V was clipped by 6 bases and J by 2 bases, with 14 bases between them. CDR3 length equals 14 residues. Germline CDR1 is MNHNS and CDR2 is SASEGT. The CDR3 DNA reads as TGTGCCAGCAGCCCTTCAGAAGTGACCTACGAGCAGTACTTC. Residues: CASSPSEVTYEQYF.

This chain connects TRBV20-1 to TRBJ2-3; D is unclear. Per germline, CDR1 DFQATT and CDR2 SNEGSKA (reference sequence). This CDR3 comprises 15 residues. Between the trimmed V and J ends, which lost 0 bases and 4 bases, there was a span of 14 bases. CDR3 in amino acids: CSARDKDSRADTQYF. CDR3 coding DNA: TGCAGTGCTAGAGATAAGGATTCACGGGCAGATACGCAGTATTTT.

V usage is TRBV5-1 and J usage is TRBJ2-1, with TRBD1 matching over 10 bases. CDR3 length equals 15 residues. The J segment lost 4 bases and the V segment lost 6 bases, leaving 7 bases of the junction unmatched. The germline gives CDR1 SGHRS, CDR2 YFSETQ. The CDR3 loop is CASKETGGRYNEQFF. CDR3 DNA: TGCGCCAGCAAGGAGACAGGGGGCCGATACAATGAGCAGTTCTTC.

This chain uses TRBV6-1 with TRBJ2-7, with 12 bases lining up with TRBD2. The junction had 1 base not matched to a gene; V was cut back by 8 bases and J by 2 bases. Germline V gene data show CDR1 as MNHNS and CDR2 as SASEGT. This CDR3 is built from 13 residues. The CDR3 DNA reads TGTGCCAGCCTAGCGGGAGGGGCCTACGAGCAGTACTTC. It specifies CASLAGGAYEQYF.

The rearrangement joins TRBV6-1 to TRBJ2-6; the match to TRBD2 covers 11 bases. Germline V gives CDR1 MNHNS, CDR2 SASEGT. The CDR3 contains 15 residues. The V segment lost 10 bases and the J segment 6 bases; nucleotides outside the gene matches: 8. The CDR3 region has the DNA TGTGCCACCAGACTAGCGGGGTCCACGGCCAACGTCCTGACTTTC. Amino acids: CATRLAGSTANVLTF.